Listed here is a single T cell receptor beta chain. What it binds is not known. The CDR3 is 14 amino acids. Germline V gives CDR1 SEHNR, CDR2 FQNEAQ (reference sequence). V lost 3 bases to trimming and J lost 7 bases, with 12 bases between them. This sample is part of a study of cytotoxic CD8 clonotypes in ibrutinib-treated CLL. Across the whole study: Of a cohort that held ten to twelve relapsed/refractory and some 14 treatment-naive patients, under 18 were IGHV unmutated.

Only in-frame clones appear in the TCRdb table, and some are missing; sequencing was by immunoSEQ multiplex PCR. The table records 200,000 to 250,000 clones, about four fifths of them present only once. Findings and limits, study-wide: The clonality went up when patients responded to ibrutinib and dropped back toward baseline at progression.

Sample: PBMCs, taken after 12 months of ibrutinib treatment. The chain couples TRBV7-9 to TRBJ1-4; no clear D gene. The sequence was obtained from a human donor with chronic lymphocytic leukemia. The CDR3 reads CASSLVGLGEKLFF. CDR3 DNA sequence: TGTGCCAGCAGCTTGGTAGGGTTGGGTGAAAAACTGTTTTTT.